This TCR beta chain comes out of a study of radiation and T cells in renal cell carcinoma. Study context: Nephrectomy followed 15 Gy stereotactic body radiation by 4 weeks.

Specified time point: baseline pretreatment blood. Treatment: 15 Gy SBRT to primary tumor, nephrectomy 4 weeks later. After SBRT, blood was collected at 2 and 4 weeks, plus baseline. Study-level points and caveats: In blood, top tumor clones expanded by 2 weeks, shrinking by 4.

Worth noting for this clone: Its target is unknown.

Here immunoSEQ multiplex PCR was the method, and the copy in TCRdb shows in-frame clones only, minus some. Counted here are 100,000 to 150,000 clones, around 84% occurring once; the ten biggest clones make up 2.5% to 3.5%. Germline V gene sequence: CDR1 MNHEY, CDR2 SMNVEV (reference sequence). V lost 1 base to trimming and J lost 6 bases, with 3 bases between them. The CDR3 totals 12 residues. The sequencing used blood, collected from a patient whose treatment included radiotherapy and nephrectomy. The rearrangement uses TRBV27 and TRBJ2-2; D is uncertain. The sequence came from a woman in her sixties or seventies with renal cell carcinoma. CDR3 amino acids: CASSLFPGELFF. The CDR3, as DNA: TGTGCCAGCAGTTTATTTCCCGGGGAGCTGTTTTTT.